A selection of T cell receptor beta chains follows, all from one sample in a study of blood T cell repertoires in COVID-19. Assay: immunoSEQ multiplex PCR; the TCRdb copy retains only in-frame clones and omits some. The sample carries about 170,000 clones, about 80% recorded once. Sequences were obtained from peripheral blood. The receptors derive from a woman aged 40 to 50 with COVID-19, enrolled during active disease. Both conserved end residues are part of each CDR3. The D gene is left open where the match is weak. Clone size, where shown, is once, few, many, or a class for clones that have expanded.

>-|TRBD1|TRBV7-9|TRBJ1-3
TGTGCCAGCAGCTTAGCGGGGACAGGACGTGGAAACACCATATATTTT
CASSLAGTGRGNTIYF
>-|TRBD1|TRBV6-1|TRBJ1-1
TGTGCCAGCAGTGATGGACAGGCTATTAACACTGAAGCTTTCTTT
CASSDGQAINTEAFF
>-|-|TRBV10-2|TRBJ2-4
TGCGCCAGCGCTCCGGGAGCCAAAAACATTCAGTACTTC
CASAPGAKNIQYF
>-|TRBD1|TRBV6-4|TRBJ1-5
TGTGCCAGCAGTGACTGTAGACAGGGAGCCTTTTATAGCAATCAGCCCCAGCATTTT
CASSDCRQGAFYSNQPQHF
>once|-|TRBV6-2/TRBV6-3|TRBJ2-7
TGTGCCAGCAGTATTACGGGAAGGTCCCTTTACGAGCAGTACTTC
CASSITGRSLYEQYF
>-|-|TRBV18|TRBJ2-3
TGTGCCAGCTCACCGCCTGGGACAACCCGGGGTACGCAGTATTTT
CASSPPGTTRGTQYF
>-|-|TRBV25-1|TRBJ1-1
TGTGCCAGCGCTGACGCCCGGGTGCCCACTGAAGCTTTCTTT
CASADARVPTEAFF
>many|TRBD1|TRBV29-1|TRBJ1-1
TGCAGCGTCCCCGGGACAGGGGGCCCTGAAGCTTTCTTT
CSVPGTGGPEAFF
>once|-|TRBV18|TRBJ2-5
TGTGCCAGCTCACCAGGGCAGCGGCCAGAGACCCAGTACTTC
CASSPGQRPETQYF
>-|-|TRBV2|TRBJ2-7
TGTGCCAGCAGTGCGGGTGGGAGCCCCCTCGAGCAGTACTTC
CASSAGGSPLEQYF
>-|-|TRBV27|TRBJ1-5
TGTGCCAGCAGTTTAGCAGGGCATCAGCCCCAGCATTTT
CASSLAGHQPQHF
>-|-|TRBV7-8|TRBJ2-1
TGTGCCAGCAGCTTGGACCTTCGGGGGTACAATGAGCAGTTCTTC
CASSLDLRGYNEQFF
>-|TRBD1|TRBV28|TRBJ2-7
TGTGCCACCGAGATGGGACAGCTCTACGAGCAGTACTTC
CATEMGQLYEQYF
>-|TRBD2|TRBV9|TRBJ2-2
TGTGCCAGCAGCGGTGCGGGGGGGAACACCGGGGAGCTGTTTTTT
CASSGAGGNTGELFF
>-|TRBD1|TRBV6-4|TRBJ2-1
TGTGCCAGCAGTGACTCGGGGACAGGGGTCGATGAGCAGTTCTTC
CASSDSGTGVDEQFF
>-|-|TRBV29-1|TRBJ2-1
TGCAGCGTTGTTCGCGGGACGTCCTACAATGAGCAGTTCTTC
CSVVRGTSYNEQFF
>-|TRBD1|TRBV28|TRBJ2-1
TGTGCCAGCCGAAAAGGGGGCACGGGGAATGAGCAGTTCTTC
CASRKGGTGNEQFF
>-|TRBD2|TRBV5-1|TRBJ2-3
TGCGCCAGCAGAGCGGGAGTAGGGGGAACAGATACGCAGTATTTT
CASRAGVGGTDTQYF
>-|TRBD2|TRBV18|TRBJ2-3
TGTGCCAGCTCCAAAAACGCCGGCGGGAGCGGGGGGACCACAGATACGCAGTATTTT
CASSKNAGGSGGTTDTQYF
>-|TRBD1|TRBV6-4|TRBJ1-1
TGTGCCAGCAGTGACCTCGTTCGGGACAGGGGGATTGGGGCTTTCTTT
CASSDLVRDRGIGAFF
>-|TRBD2|TRBV5-5|TRBJ2-5
TGTGCCAGCAGCTCGGGACTAGTATTGGAGACCCAGTACTTC
CASSSGLVLETQYF
>-|TRBD2|TRBV7-2|TRBJ2-3
TGTGCCAGCAGTCCGACTAGCGGGAGACGGACAGATACGCAGTATTTT
CASSPTSGRRTDTQYF
>few|TRBD2|TRBV4-2|TRBJ2-7
TGTGCCAGCAGCCAAGGGACTAGCGGGAGGTCTCACGAGCAGTACTTC
CASSQGTSGRSHEQYF
>once|-|TRBV19|TRBJ1-1
TGTGCCAGTAGTAGCCCGGGAATCAAAAACACTGAAGCTTTCTTT
CASSSPGIKNTEAFF
>once|-|TRBV6-4|TRBJ2-3
TGTGCCAGCAGTGACTCGGGGGCTAGCACAGATACGCAGTATTTT
CASSDSGASTDTQYF
>-|-|TRBV7-2|TRBJ2-3
TGTGCCAGCAGCGAAACTAGCTCTCAAGGGACAGATACGCAGTATTTT
CASSETSSQGTDTQYF
>-|-|TRBV28|TRBJ2-3
TGTGCCACCTCGACGGCGCGGGCCGGTCGGACGAATACGCAGTATTTT
CATSTARAGRTNTQYF
>-|TRBD2|TRBV7-9|TRBJ2-1
TGTGCCAGCAGCCGTTCGCGGGGGGTCTACAATGAGCAGTTCTTC
CASSRSRGVYNEQFF
>once|TRBD2|TRBV7-9|TRBJ2-2
TGTGCCAGCAAGACTAGCGGGAGTGGAATCGGGGAGCTGTTTTTT
CASKTSGSGIGELFF
>-|-|TRBV2|TRBJ2-1
TGTGCCACAACAACCCAACGGGTCAATGAGCAGTTCTTC
CATTTQRVNEQFF
>-|-|TRBV28|TRBJ2-2
TGTGCCAGTCTCAGGGGCAACACCGGGGAGCTGTTTTTT
CASLRGNTGELFF
>-|-|TRBV6-1|TRBJ2-1
TGTGCCAGCAGTGATGGGATCCGGGGTAATGAGCAGTTCTTC
CASSDGIRGNEQFF